These 25 T cell receptor beta chains were all obtained from the same sample, sequenced in a study of T cells in Graves' hyperthyroidism and ophthalmopathy. TCR beta CDR3 region amplification was performed from RNA transcripts. With the HTBI primer set, the TCR CDR3 went through a first round of RT-PCR. TCRdb used MiXCR to reprocess the multiplex PCR reads, holding one entry per CDR3 protein. In the table there are a few hundred thousand distinct CDR3 sequences, approximately 49% of which are singletons. Sequenced input: peripheral blood or thyroid tissue (not recorded which). Receptors originate from an adult woman with Graves' disease, either hyperthyroidism or ophthalmopathy (not recorded which).

Written as DNA, the CDR3 is TGTGCCAGCAGCTTCTCGACAGGGGATGCTAATGAAAAACTGTTTTTT. Residues: CASSFSTGDANEKLFF. This sequence joins TRBV13 and TRBJ1-4; 8 nucleotides line up with TRBD1. Germline CDR1 and CDR2: PRHDT and FYEKMQ (reference sequence). The CDR3 extends over 16 amino acids. J gave up 3 bases and V 3 bases, and 6 bases lay outside the gene matches.

This CDR3 reads CASSKAGKETQYF. The CDR3 bases are TGTGCCAGCAGTAAGGCGGGGAAAGAGACCCAGTACTTC. V and J are TRBV11-2 and TRBJ2-5; perhaps TRBD2 as D (6 bases). The germline V gene encodes CDR1 SGHAT and CDR2 FQNNGV. V was pared by 6 bases and J by 3 bases, with 11 bases between. This CDR3 has 13 amino acids.

There are many counts of this clonotype. The chain links TRBV12-3 or TRBV12-4 to TRBJ1-6; 12 bases map to TRBD1. V lost 3 bases, J lost 12 bases, and 9 bases stayed unmatched. This CDR3 has 16 residues. The CDR3 sequence is CASSFYPGTGGIPLHF. The CDR3 DNA reads as TGTGCCAGCAGTTTCTACCCCGGGACAGGGGGCATACCCCTCCACTTT.

This clonotype was observed a few times. This CDR3 reads CASSKSGTAKETQYF. In DNA form, the CDR3 reads TGCGCCAGCAGCAAAAGCGGGACAGCTAAAGAGACCCAGTACTTC. The chain combines TRBV5-1 with TRBJ2-5; D assignment may be TRBD1 or TRBD2 (7 bases each). V was trimmed by 4 bases and J by 3 bases, leaving 16 bases between them. The length of the CDR3 is 15 residues. The germline CDR1 and CDR2 sequences are SGHRS and YFSETQ.

The V call is TRBV15, the J call TRBJ1-4; D uncertain. This CDR3 has 15 amino acids. V gave up 0 bases and J gave up 4 bases, with 9 bases separating them. The V gene's germline CDR1 is LNHNV and CDR2 YYDKDF (reference sequence). The CDR3 DNA reads as TGTGCCACCAGCAGAGATCGGCAGCTTAATGAAAAACTGTTTTTT. It translates to CATSRDRQLNEKLFF.

The table lists this clonotype with many counts. The chain links TRBV2 to TRBJ2-7, with 10 bases that match TRBD1. The CDR3 loop spans 12 amino acids. The germline gives CDR1 SNHLY, CDR2 FYNNEI. J gave up 8 bases and V 8 bases, and 6 bases lay outside the gene matches. CDR3 nucleotides: TGTGCCAGCGGGAAGACAGGGGGCAAGCAGTACTTC. Protein product: CASGKTGGKQYF.

This clonotype was seen ten or more times. The chain combines TRBV6-5 with TRBJ1-1, with TRBD1 matching over 8 bases. The CDR3 is 14 amino acids. Germline V gene data show CDR1 as MNHEY and CDR2 as SVGAGI. V shed 6 bases, J shed 5 bases, and the junction held 8 bases outside the gene matches. CDR3 in amino acids: CASRARGRETEAFF. The CDR3 DNA follows: TGTGCCAGCAGGGCCAGGGGGCGGGAGACTGAAGCTTTCTTT.

The gene calls are TRBV29-1 and TRBJ2-7, with TRBD1 identical over 9 bases. The ends lost 4 bases at V and 3 bases at J; junction bases unmatched: 10. The CDR3 has 15 amino acids. From germline, CDR1 is SQVTM and CDR2 ANQGSEA. The CDR3 here is CSVVRTGERDYEQYF. The CDR3 nucleotides read TGCAGCGTTGTGAGGACAGGGGAAAGGGACTACGAGCAGTACTTC.

This clonotype was seen many times. The chain carries TRBV11-2 and TRBJ1-1; D perhaps matches TRBD1 (5 bases). Germline V gene lookup returns CDR1 SGHAT and CDR2 FQNNGV. The ends were cut back, 1 base at V and 0 bases at J, with 9 bases in the middle. This CDR3 is 15 amino acids long. The chain's CDR3 is CASSLVPGMNTEAFF. DNA for the CDR3: TGTGCCAGCAGCTTAGTACCAGGGATGAACACTGAAGCTTTCTTT.

The table lists this clonotype with a count of one. The V gene is TRBV7-8, the J gene TRBJ1-6, with 10 bases aligning to TRBD1. CDR3 size: 15 residues. The junction had 4 bases not matched to a gene; V was cut back by 5 bases and J by 6 bases. Germline V gene lookup returns CDR1 SGHVS and CDR2 FQNEAQ. CDR3 sequence (DNA): TGTGCCAGCAGCCCGCGGACAGGGGGTAATTCACCCCTCCACTTT. Its translation: CASSPRTGGNSPLHF.

The chain uses TRBV11-2 and TRBJ2-1, with D possibly being TRBD2 (6 bases). V lost 6 bases and J 9 bases, leaving 18 bases between the germline ends. The CDR3 runs 14 residues. Germline CDR1 SGHAT, CDR2 FQNNGV. CDR3 coding DNA: TGTGCCAGCAGATCCCGGGACTCGAAGTTTGAGCAGTTCTTC. Encoded protein: CASRSRDSKFEQFF.

This clonotype was seen only a few times. The chain employs TRBV10-3 and TRBJ1-2; D remains unclear. Germline assignment: CDR1 ENHRY and CDR2 SYGVKD. Trimming stripped 7 bases from V and 2 bases from J, with 11 bases between. This CDR3 region has 13 residues. CDR3: CAIKSAGNYGYTF. The DNA for the CDR3 is TGTGCCATCAAGAGTGCCGGGAACTATGGCTACACCTTC.

The chain combines TRBV9 with TRBJ1-2, with TRBD1 identical over 10 bases. Germline V lookup: CDR1 SGDLS, CDR2 YYNGEE. The junction had 14 bases not matched to a gene; V was cut back by 4 bases and J by 14 bases. The CDR3 length is 14 residues. DNA for the CDR3: TGTGCCAGCAGCCCACCGGGACAGGGGCACCTCCTAACCTTC. Amino acid sequence: CASSPPGQGHLLTF.

At least ten counts were recorded for this clonotype. The chain recombines TRBV29-1 with TRBJ1-1; D is undetermined. V lost 4 bases and J lost 1, with 10 bases in between. Germline CDR1 is SQVTM and CDR2 is ANQGSEA. This CDR3 has 13 amino acids. This CDR3 reads CSVVPFGNTEAFF. DNA of the CDR3: TGCAGCGTTGTTCCCTTTGGGAACACTGAAGCTTTCTTT.

This chain connects TRBV20-1 to TRBJ2-7; 14 nucleotides match TRBD2. Germline loops: CDR1 DFQATT, CDR2 SNEGSKA (reference sequence). The CDR3 consists of 15 residues. V shed 6 bases, J shed 8 bases, and the junction held 12 bases outside the gene matches. In DNA form, the CDR3 reads TGCAGTGCCAGCAGCCACGGACTAGCGGGAGGACAGCAGTACTTC. Translation gives CSASSHGLAGGQQYF.

The chain combines TRBV7-8 with TRBJ2-2; TRBD2 agrees at 7 bases. The CDR3 runs 18 residues. Unmatched junction bases numbered 15, after V lost 6 bases and J lost 2 bases. Germline V gives CDR1 SGHVS, CDR2 FQNEAQ. The DNA for the CDR3 is TGTGCCAGCAGTTCACCCGGGGGAGGGCGCCCCAACACCGGGGAGCTGTTTTTT. This encodes CASSSPGGGRPNTGELFF.

This clonotype came up many times. The chain joins TRBV7-9 to TRBJ1-4, with D tentatively TRBD1 (5 bases). Trimming pared 5 bases from V and 5 bases from J, leaving 15 bases between. Germline CDR1 and CDR2: SEHNR and FQNEAQ (reference sequence). The length of the CDR3 is 15 residues. CDR3 protein: CASSRGSDGNEKLFF. CDR3 sequence (DNA): TGTGCCAGCAGCCGGGGGTCGGACGGAAATGAAAAACTGTTTTTT. The entire variable domain, with the rest obtained from reference TRBV7-9 and TRBJ1-4, is as follows: DTGVSQNPRHKITKRGQNVTFRCDPISEHNRLYWYRQTLGQGPEFLTYFQNEAQLEKSRLLSDRFSAERPKGSFSTLEIQRTEQGDSAMYLCASSRGSDGNEKLFFGSGTQLSVL.

This chain connects TRBV19 to TRBJ1-5; D gene uncertain. This CDR3 spans 13 amino acids. Looked up from germline, CDR1 is LNHDA and CDR2 is SQIVND (reference sequence). The CDR3 sequence is CGVGSYSNQPQHF. In DNA, the CDR3 is TGTGGAGTTGGTTCTTATAGCAATCAGCCCCAGCATTTT.

This clonotype turned up a few times. CDR3 DNA: TGTGCCAGCAGCACGCGGGACGGCCCCTACGAGCAGTACTTC. It encodes CASSTRDGPYEQYF. This chain uses TRBV7-9 with TRBJ2-7, with TRBD2 as a possible D gene (6 bases). Trimming shortened V by 5 bases and J by 2 bases, and 13 bases separated the two germline ends. Germline CDR1 reads SEHNR; CDR2 reads FQNEAQ (reference sequence). This CDR3 contains 14 residues.

This chain connects TRBV7-2 to TRBJ2-7, with D maybe TRBD2 (5 bases). V was cut by 0 bases and J by 3 bases, with 6 bases left in between. CDR3 size: 13 residues. Germline CDR1 reads SGHTA; CDR2 reads FQGNSA. In DNA form, the CDR3 reads TGTGCCAGCAGCTTAGCAGCGGTCTACGAGCAGTACTTC. Its protein product is CASSLAAVYEQYF.

This clonotype was detected ten times or more. V gene TRBV5-5 combines with J gene TRBJ1-4; no clear D. The length of the CDR3 is 13 residues. Trimming cost V 0 bases and J 7 bases, with 7 bases left between them. From germline, CDR1 is SGHKS and CDR2 YYEKEE (reference sequence). CDR3 sequence reads: CASSLEVAEKLFF. The CDR3 DNA reads TGTGCCAGCAGCTTGGAGGTGGCTGAAAAACTGTTTTTT.

The sample holds a few counts of this clonotype. This rearrangement joins TRBV12-3 or TRBV12-4 to TRBJ2-5; 10 bases map to TRBD1. The CDR3 consists of 14 residues. With V trimmed by 6 bases and J by 5 bases, 6 bases remained unmatched. CDR3 sequence (DNA): TGTGCCAGCAGCGTAGGGACAGGGGTGGAGACCCAGTACTTC. Translated, it gives CASSVGTGVETQYF.

The chain joins TRBV20-1 to TRBJ1-5, with a possible D match to TRBD1 (5 bases). The V and J ends lost 5 bases and 1 base respectively, with 21 bases between them. The length of the CDR3 is 17 residues. Germline CDR1 reads DFQATT; CDR2 reads SNEGSKA (reference sequence). For the CDR3, the DNA is TGCAGTGCTTATACCCGGGACGGGATGCGGAGCAATCAGCCCCAGCATTTT. Amino acid sequence: CSAYTRDGMRSNQPQHF.

This clonotype was counted at least ten times. The CDR3 nucleotides are TGTGCCAGCAGCTTGACTAGCGGGAGGGGGACCCAGTACTTC. It specifies CASSLTSGRGTQYF. The chain carries TRBV7-2 and TRBJ2-5, with TRBD2 matching 14 bases. The CDR3 totals 14 residues. V lost 3 bases and J lost 7; bases outside the gene matches: 1. Germline CDR1 is SGHTA and CDR2 is FQGNSA.

The V gene is TRBV2, the J gene TRBJ2-7, with TRBD2 matching over 7 bases. V gave up 1 base and J gave up 6 bases; unmatched junction bases: 3. Germline loops: CDR1 SNHLY, CDR2 FYNNEI. The CDR3 contains 13 residues. DNA for the CDR3: TGTGCCAGCAGTGAAGGGCCGGGGGGCGAGCAGTACTTC. Translation gives CASSEGPGGEQYF.